This T cell receptor beta chain was identified during a study of control samples from healthy donors and cancer patients. The assay was immunoSEQ multiplex PCR, and TCRdb's table has in-frame clones only and misses some. The data contain 98,000 or so clones, approximately 80% of them singletons. V gave up 3 bases and J gave up 5 bases, with 13 bases separating them. The germline V gene has CDR1 LNHDA and CDR2 SQIVND (reference sequence). The CDR3 runs 15 residues. Sequences were obtained from blood. This receptor was obtained from a man in his late teens or twenties in good health. The J gene is TRBJ1-4, the V gene TRBV19; TRBD1 is a possible D gene (6 bases). The CDR3 loop is CASSIYRDWNEKLFF. As DNA, the CDR3 is TGTGCCAGTAGTATTTACAGGGATTGGAATGAAAAACTGTTTTTT. Looking up the rest from reference TRBV19 and TRBJ1-4 gives the full variable domain: DGGITQSPKYLFRKEGQNVTLSCEQNLNHDAMYWYRQDPGQGLRLIYYSQIVNDFQKGDIAEGYSVSREKKESFPLTVTSAQKNPTAFYLCASSIYRDWNEKLFFGSGTQLSVL.